Following are 9 T cell receptor beta chains from one sample sequenced in a study of blood T cell repertoires in COVID-19. Some clones are missing from TCRdb's copy, which holds only in-frame ones; the method was immunoSEQ multiplex PCR. The table includes some 170,000 clones, roughly 76% detected once. Sequenced: peripheral blood. The receptors were gathered from a woman aged 35 to 49 with COVID-19, enrolled during active disease.

This clone appeared once. V gene TRBV5-4 combines with J gene TRBJ1-4; D might be TRBD1 (5 bases). The CDR3 loop spans 14 amino acids. Trimming took off 4 bases at V and 1 base at J, with 8 bases between the two ends. From germline, CDR1 is SGHNT and CDR2 YYREEE (reference sequence). CDR3 in amino acids: CASSGGITNEKLFF. The CDR3 DNA reads as TGTGCCAGCAGCGGGGGGATAACTAATGAAAAACTGTTTTTT.

The chain recombines TRBV2 with TRBJ2-4, with TRBD2 as a possible D gene (6 bases). Trimming took off 6 bases at V and 0 bases at J, with 9 bases between the two ends. The V gene's germline CDR1 is SNHLY and CDR2 FYNNEI. The CDR3 is made up of 14 amino acids. The CDR3 DNA reads TGTGCCAGCAGCGGGACTTTAGCCAAAAACATTCAGTACTTC. It encodes CASSGTLAKNIQYF.

V usage is TRBV27 and J usage is TRBJ2-5; 8 nucleotides agree with TRBD2. V gave up 6 bases and J gave up 5 bases; unmatched junction bases: 11. This CDR3 has 15 amino acids. Germline V gene lookup returns CDR1 MNHEY and CDR2 SMNVEV (reference sequence). This CDR3 reads CASRSGGALSETQYF. The CDR3 DNA follows: TGTGCCAGCAGGTCCGGGGGGGCCCTGTCGGAGACCCAGTACTTC.

The chain has TRBV6-6 and TRBJ2-3; TRBD2 is a possible D gene (5 bases). The CDR3 covers 12 residues. Germline-derived CDR1 and CDR2 are MNHNY and SVGAGI (reference sequence). V lost 7 bases, J lost 3 bases, and 8 bases lay in between. CDR3 DNA sequence: TGTGCCAGCAAACTAGGAACAGATACGCAGTATTTT. Its translation is CASKLGTDTQYF.

The chain carries TRBV2 and TRBJ1-2; no firm D call. Between the trimmed V and J ends, which lost 2 bases and 5 bases, there was a span of 18 bases. Germline assignment: CDR1 SNHLY and CDR2 FYNNEI. The CDR3 extends over 16 amino acids. CDR3 region: CASSEPLRDRSYGYTF. Written as DNA, the CDR3 is TGTGCCAGCAGTGAACCCCTCCGGGATCGATCGTATGGCTACACCTTC. Based on the CDR3 plus reference TRBV2 and TRBJ1-2, the full variable domain is EPEVTQTPSHQVTQMGQEVILRCVPISNHLYFYWYRQILGQKVEFLVSFYNNEISEKSEIFDDQFSVERPDGSNFTLKIRSTKLEDSAMYFCASSEPLRDRSYGYTFGSGTRLTVV.

The chain combines TRBV29-1 with TRBJ2-1; 12 bases are shared with TRBD2. The CDR3 covers 15 residues. Trimming at V came to 6 bases and at J to 5 bases, leaving 8 bases not matched to a gene. Germline V gives CDR1 SQVTM, CDR2 ANQGSEA. DNA of the CDR3: TGCAGCGTAGCCCGGACTAGCGGGAACAACAATGAGCAGTTCTTC. It is translated as CSVARTSGNNNEQFF.

V gene TRBV9 combines with J gene TRBJ1-6; 10 nucleotides match TRBD1. The germline V gene has CDR1 SGDLS and CDR2 YYNGEE. The length of the CDR3 is 16 residues. V shed 3 bases and J 9 bases; nucleotides not matched to a gene: 9. In nucleotides, the CDR3 is TGTGCCAGCAGCGCGTCCGGGACAGGGGTCTCTTCACCCCTCCACTTT. Residues: CASSASGTGVSSPLHF.

The chain combines TRBV30 with TRBJ2-3, with D possibly TRBD2 on 5 matching bases. Germline V lookup: CDR1 GTSNPN, CDR2 SVGIG (reference sequence). Trimming cost V 3 bases and J 6 bases, with 10 bases left between them. This CDR3 has 12 residues. CDR3 protein: CAWRGDDDTQYF. For the CDR3, the DNA is TGTGCCTGGAGGGGAGATGACGATACGCAGTATTTT.

This sequence joins TRBV18 and TRBJ1-1, with a weak D call TRBD1 (5 bases). Looked up from germline, CDR1 is KGHSH and CDR2 is LQKENI. The CDR3 sequence is 16 residues long. V was clipped by 2 bases and J by 5 bases, with 18 bases between them. The CDR3 DNA is TGTGCCAGCTCACCAATCGAGGGCGGGGCTAGGACTGAAGCTTTCTTT. Its translation: CASSPIEGGARTEAFF.